The sample holds a few counts of the clone carrying this T cell receptor beta chain. TCRdb reprocessed the RT-PCR reads with MiXCR, giving one entry per CDR3 protein. The top ten clones hold around 3.3% of a sample with fewer than 800,000 distinct CDR3 sequences, more than 13% of them seen once. The sequence derives from a female donor in good health, serving as a healthy control. The specimen sequenced was memory CD4+ T cells from blood.

The CDR3 loop reads CASSFVHEQYF. CDR3 sequence (DNA): TGTGCCAGCAGCTTTGTCCACGAGCAGTACTTC. The V gene is TRBV7-9, the J gene TRBJ2-7; D gene unclear. CDR3 length equals 11 residues. V lost 3 bases and J 5 bases, leaving 5 bases between the germline ends. CDR1 is SEHNR, CDR2 FQNEAQ, per germline (reference sequence).